This T cell receptor (beta chain) was recovered during a study of T cell responses to AZD1222 COVID-19 vaccine. Study-wide points: Across spike, vaccine-associated CD4 TCRs were found, dominant at 160-218 and 743-854.

Germline loops: CDR1 SGHAT, CDR2 FQNNGV. Trimming cost V 4 bases and J 4 bases; bases outside gene matches: 11. The CDR3 sequence is 17 residues long. Regarding this clone: What it binds is not known.

Measured with immunoSEQ multiplex PCR; TCRdb has only the in-frame clones, and not every one. The data contain 150,000 to 200,000 clones, around 94% of them singletons. The rearrangement joins TRBV11-2 to TRBJ2-2; 8 bases fit TRBD2. The source of this sequence is an adult in good health. The sample here was peripheral blood, taken on day 0 of AZD1222 vaccination. CDR3 region: CASSYGPGGLGTGELFF. The CDR3 DNA follows: TGTGCCAGCAGCTATGGACCGGGGGGGTTGGGCACCGGGGAGCTGTTTTTT.